One T cell receptor beta chain is described in this entry. The record originates from a study of blood T cells in healthy people across ages. Combining a sample-barcoded 5' primer with a J-beta primer mix, a second PCR ran for about 7 to 11 cycles. Researchers report that a template-switch adaptor with 12 random nucleotides tagged each cDNA molecule. CDR3-containing paired-end reads numbering at least 2.5 million came from each sample. One entry per CDR3 protein results from TCRdb running MiXCR on the 5' RACE reads. The sample lists about 940,000 distinct CDR3 sequences; around 48% were seen once. Each donor was a healthy Caucasian individual from Russia, aged about 6 to 95. This sequence was found in a man younger than 40 in good health. Sample: blood.

CDR3 region: CASRPRRGDGYTF. The CDR3 DNA sequence: TGTGCCAGCAGACCTAGACGGGGGGATGGCTACACCTTC. The chain combines TRBV5-5 with TRBJ1-2, with D possibly matching TRBD1 (5 bases). The CDR3 runs to 13 residues. Between the trimmed V and J ends, which lost 5 bases and 6 bases, there was a span of 14 bases. Per the germline V gene, CDR1 is SGHKS and CDR2 is YYEKEE (reference sequence).